This T cell receptor beta chain was sequenced for a study of blood T cell repertoires in COVID-19. Study in general: The United States, Italy and Spain were the sources of the acute and convalescent COVID-19 samples. Nucleic acid was either cDNA or gDNA, and it came from T cells, B-cell-depleted T cells, or PBMCs.

Authors' data handling: Estimation of nucleated cell counts was performed using reference gene primer amplification. Generated by immunoSEQ multiplex PCR, the TCRdb table keeps only in-frame clones and is missing some. That table gives V, J and clone size, and the DNA gave D and trimming. The repertoire holds approximately 73,000 clones, with approximately 89% as singletons. The germline V gene has CDR1 MNHEY and CDR2 SMNVEV (reference sequence). The trim removed 7 bases at V and 6 bases at J, leaving 3 bases unmatched. This CDR3 is 13 amino acids long. The clonotype was recovered from a woman aged 55 to 70 with acute or convalescent COVID-19. The V and J genes are TRBV27 and TRBJ2-1, with TRBD2 matching 10 bases. The sequenced sample consisted of peripheral blood. The CDR3 sequence: CASTSGRFNEQFF. The CDR3 coding sequence is TGTGCCAGCACTAGCGGGAGATTCAATGAGCAGTTCTTC.